The clone carrying this T cell receptor (beta chain) was recorded at least ten times. The data stem from a study of CD4 and CD8 cells across lung adenocarcinoma regions. The patients had localized lung adenocarcinoma, a non-small cell subtype. TCRdb re-called the PCR reads with MiXCR, one entry per CDR3 protein. The repertoire holds some 8,000 distinct CDR3 sequences, around 45% seen once, with roughly 96% in the top ten. The CDR3 runs 18 residues. Germline loops: CDR1 MNHEY, CDR2 SVGEGT. The trim removed 5 bases at V and 1 base at J, leaving 9 bases unmatched. Sequencing was carried out using CD8+ T cells from the center of a lung tumor. This chain links TRBV6-2 or TRBV6-3 with TRBJ2-1, with 12 bases matching TRBD2. The receptor's source is a male donor with lung adenocarcinoma. The CD4 and CD8 labels of this study may be unreliable. The CDR3 coding sequence is TGTGCCAGCAGTCGCCCCGGGACTAGCGGGTTTTCCTACAATGAGCAGTTCTTC. Amino acids: CASSRPGTSGFSYNEQFF.